Shown below are 21 T cell receptor beta chains from a single sample sequenced in a study of cytomegalovirus exposure and HLA in healthy donors. With 60 Vbeta and 13 Jbeta primers, the PCR was carried out. The method was immunoSEQ multiplex PCR; TCRdb's version includes in-frame clones alone and lacks a portion of them. The table includes 100,000 to 150,000 clones, 70% to 80% detected once. Sequenced material: PBMCs. The source is a woman in her 50s in good health and CMV-seropositive.

The CDR3 DNA sequence: TGTGCCAGCAGCAGTATAGCGGGCACTTACAATGAGCAGTTCTTC. Its protein is CASSSIAGTYNEQFF. The J gene is TRBJ2-1, the V gene TRBV9, with 7 bases lining up with TRBD2. This CDR3 has 15 amino acids. V gave up 4 bases and J gave up 4 bases; unmatched junction bases: 8. Germline V lookup: CDR1 SGDLS, CDR2 YYNGEE.

The chain joins TRBV4-1 to TRBJ1-1; D is unresolved. The CDR3 consists of 13 residues. The germline gives CDR1 MGHRA, CDR2 YSYEKL. The V gene lost 1 base and the J gene lost 4 bases, with 7 bases spanning the gap. The CDR3 DNA is TGCGCCAGCAGCCAAGCGGGAACCACTGAAGCTTTCTTT. Its protein product is CASSQAGTTEAFF.

The chain couples TRBV13 to TRBJ2-1, with D perhaps matching TRBD2 (6 bases). The CDR3 contains 14 residues. V was pared by 7 bases and J by 1 base, with 11 bases between. The germline V gene encodes CDR1 PRHDT and CDR2 FYEKMQ (reference sequence). CDR3 sequence reads: CASNMGGSYNEQFF. The CDR3 coding sequence is TGTGCCAGCAACATGGGGGGATCCTACAATGAGCAGTTCTTC. The whole variable domain, filled in from reference TRBV13 and TRBJ2-1, reads AAGVIQSPRHLIKEKRETATLKCYPIPRHDTVYWYQQGPGQDPQFLISFYEKMQSDKGSIPDRFSAQQFSDYHSELNMSSLELGDSALYFCASNMGGSYNEQFFGPGTRLTVL.

The J gene is TRBJ1-1, the V gene TRBV9; D unresolved. V was trimmed by 0 bases and J by 1 base, leaving 4 bases between them. CDR1 SGDLS and CDR2 YYNGEE come from the germline V gene. This CDR3 is 13 amino acids long. This chain's CDR3 is CASSVDWNTEAFF. In nucleotides, the CDR3 is TGTGCCAGCAGCGTAGACTGGAACACTGAAGCTTTCTTT. Supplemented by reference TRBV9 and TRBJ1-1, the full variable domain reads DSGVTQTPKHLITATGQRVTLRCSPRSGDLSVYWYQQSLDQGLQFLIQYYNGEERAKGNILERFSAQQFPDLHSELNLSSLELGDSALYFCASSVDWNTEAFFGQGTRLTVV.

Concerning this clone: Other DNA sequences of this sample code for an identical CDR3. V is TRBV5-1 and J is TRBJ1-2; D perhaps matches TRBD1 (5 bases). CDR3 length equals 14 residues. Trimming took 0 bases from V and 5 from J, leaving 11 bases between them. Looked up from germline, CDR1 is SGHRS and CDR2 is YFSETQ. This chain's CDR3 is CASSLGTGGYGYTF. Written as DNA, the CDR3 is TGCGCCAGCAGCTTGGGTACGGGGGGATATGGCTACACCTTC.

The rearrangement uses TRBV6-5 and TRBJ2-1; D unclear. The CDR3 extends over 13 amino acids. Germline V gives CDR1 MNHEY, CDR2 SVGAGI. V gave up 4 bases and J gave up 5 bases, with 9 bases separating them. The CDR3 loop reads CASSSERHNEQFF. As DNA, the CDR3 is TGTGCCAGCAGTTCGGAGAGACACAATGAGCAGTTCTTC.

The rearrangement links TRBV19 to TRBJ1-1; 9 positions agree with TRBD1. Germline CDR1 LNHDA, CDR2 SQIVND (reference sequence). The V segment lost 7 bases and the J segment 4 bases; nucleotides outside the gene matches: 4. The CDR3 contains 13 residues. For the CDR3, the DNA is TGTGCCAGTAACGACAGGGGGGCCACTGAAGCTTTCTTT. This translates into CASNDRGATEAFF.

CDR3: CASSLAQRNTGELFF. CDR3 bases: TGTGCCAGCAGCTTAGCACAGAGGAACACCGGGGAGCTGTTTTTT. This chain links TRBV11-3 with TRBJ2-2; no firm D call. The CDR3 contains 15 residues. Per the germline V gene, CDR1 is SGHNT and CDR2 is YENEEA. The germline V and J ends were trimmed by 1 base and 1 base, with 7 bases remaining between them. Using reference TRBV11-3 and TRBJ2-2 for the parts outside the CDR3, the full variable domain is EAGVVQSPRYKIIEKKQPVAFWCNPISGHNTLYWYLQNLGQGPELLIRYENEEAVDDSQLPKDRFSAERLKGVDSTLKIQPAELGDSAVYLCASSLAQRNTGELFFGEGSRLTVL.

A few counts support this clone. The chain links TRBV7-2 to TRBJ2-7, with 7 bases lining up with TRBD2. The CDR3 covers 12 residues. Trimming at V came to 5 bases and at J to 6 bases, leaving 4 bases not matched to a gene. Germline loops: CDR1 SGHTA, CDR2 FQGNSA. CDR3 DNA: TGTGCCAGCAGCCAACTAGCGCTCGAGCAGTACTTC. Translation: CASSQLALEQYF.

The chain joins TRBV19 to TRBJ1-5; D unclear. V lost 0 bases and J lost 8, with 11 bases in between. Germline CDR1 and CDR2: LNHDA and SQIVND (reference sequence). CDR3 size: 14 residues. The CDR3 region has the DNA TGTGCCAGTAGTATAGATGATGGAGGGAAGCCCCAGCATTTT. Translation: CASSIDDGGKPQHF.

This clone was recorded a few times. This chain uses TRBV19 with TRBJ1-4, with D perhaps matching TRBD1 (5 bases). This CDR3 contains 15 residues. The V end was cut by 5 bases, the J end by 3 bases, with 13 bases between. Germline lookup yields CDR1 LNHDA and CDR2 SQIVND (reference sequence). CDR3 protein: CASSPWTTSNEKLFF. The DNA for the CDR3 is TGTGCCAGTAGTCCTTGGACAACGTCTAATGAAAAACTGTTTTTT.

This clone was found a few times. CDR3 bases: TGTGCCATCAGAAGCAGGGGGCCCAGCACTGAAGCTTTCTTT. It specifies CAIRSRGPSTEAFF. The chain employs TRBV10-3 and TRBJ1-1; TRBD1 aligns across 8 bases. The CDR3 loop spans 14 amino acids. Germline trimming cut 6 bases from V and 4 bases from J; bases unmatched to any gene: 7. The germline V gene encodes CDR1 ENHRY and CDR2 SYGVKD.

The rearrangement joins TRBV7-9 to TRBJ1-2; D not resolved. Germline CDR1 is SEHNR and CDR2 is FQNEAQ (reference sequence). The V end lost 1 base, the J end lost 8 bases, and 14 bases lay between the germline ends. The CDR3 loop spans 14 amino acids. CDR3 DNA sequence: TGTGCCAGCAGCTTAGTAGCCAGCTCGTGGGGCTACACCTTC. The encoded protein is CASSLVASSWGYTF.

The chain has TRBV7-8 and TRBJ2-2; the D gene is possibly TRBD2 (5 bases). The CDR3 totals 14 residues. CDR1 is SGHVS and CDR2 is FQNEAQ in the germline V gene. With 6 bases removed from V and 1 base from J, the gap between germline ends came to 9 bases. CDR3 loop: CASRHTRNTGELFF. The CDR3 DNA sequence: TGTGCCAGCAGGCACACTAGGAACACCGGGGAGCTGTTTTTT. Filled out from reference TRBV7-8 and TRBJ2-2, the complete variable domain reads GAGVSQSPRYKVAKRGQDVALRCDPISGHVSLFWYQQALGQGPEFLTYFQNEAQLDKSGLPSDRFFAERPEGSVSTLKIQRTQQEDSAVYLCASRHTRNTGELFFGEGSRLTVL.

V is TRBV19 and J is TRBJ2-5; weak D call: TRBD1 (6 bases). This CDR3 contains 15 residues. With 3 bases removed from V and 4 bases from J, the gap between germline ends came to 15 bases. CDR1 LNHDA and CDR2 SQIVND come from the germline V gene (reference sequence). The CDR3 loop reads CASSMIGGLRETQYF. In nucleotides, the CDR3 is TGTGCCAGTAGTATGATAGGGGGTCTTCGAGAGACCCAGTACTTC.

V gene TRBV28 combines with J gene TRBJ1-4; D not certain. Germline CDR1 reads MDHEN; CDR2 reads SYDVKM. The V gene lost 4 bases and the J gene lost 0 bases, with 9 bases spanning the gap. The CDR3 totals 15 residues. The CDR3 DNA reads TGTGCCAGCAGTTCCCCCCTCTCAACTAATGAAAAACTGTTTTTT. Protein product: CASSSPLSTNEKLFF.

This clone appeared a few times. The V call is TRBV11-3, the J call TRBJ1-1, with 9 bases lining up with TRBD1. V lost 5 bases to trimming and J lost 4 bases; unmatched junction nucleotides: 5. This CDR3 is 14 amino acids long. The germline V gene has CDR1 SGHNT and CDR2 YENEEA. The CDR3 spells CASSRTGVSTEAFF. CDR3 nucleotide sequence: TGTGCCAGCAGCCGGACAGGGGTGAGCACTGAAGCTTTCTTT.

The CDR3 reads CASIVGGASYNEQFF. DNA for the CDR3: TGTGCCAGCATCGTCGGGGGGGCCTCCTACAATGAGCAGTTCTTC. V usage is TRBV7-2 and J usage is TRBJ2-1; TRBD2 matches at 8 bases. Looked up from germline, CDR1 is SGHTA and CDR2 is FQGNSA. The CDR3 spans 15 residues. With V trimmed by 7 bases and J by 0 bases, 5 bases remained unmatched.

This clone came up once. The rearrangement joins TRBV18 to TRBJ1-1; D call uncertain. The germline V and J ends were trimmed by 8 bases and 5 bases, with 6 bases remaining between them. Germline values: CDR1 KGHSH, CDR2 LQKENI. CDR3 length: 10 amino acids. CDR3 region: CASRETEAFF. The CDR3 nucleotides read TGTGCCAGCCGAGAGACTGAAGCTTTCTTT.

The chain uses TRBV5-1 and TRBJ2-3, with D maybe TRBD2 (5 bases). From germline, CDR1 is SGHRS and CDR2 YFSETQ. With 5 bases removed from V and 5 bases from J, the gap between germline ends came to 24 bases. The CDR3 extends over 17 amino acids. For the CDR3, the DNA is TGCGCCAGCAGGTGGGGTCTTTCGGGGTCTCACGGAGATACGCAGTATTTT. Its translation: CASRWGLSGSHGDTQYF.

The chain is built from TRBV4-1 and TRBJ2-7, with 9 bases identical to TRBD2. Germline CDR1 is MGHRA and CDR2 is YSYEKL. Trimming took 3 bases from V and 5 from J; bases not matched to a gene: 8. This CDR3 has 15 residues. The CDR3 nucleotides are TGCGCCAGCAGCCATAGCGGGGGCCCCCTTAACGAGCAGTACTTC. Translating it yields CASSHSGGPLNEQYF.